This T cell receptor beta chain originates from a study of T cell responses to AZD1222 COVID-19 vaccine. Findings and limits, study-wide: Baseline serology detected seropositivity in only six or seven AZD1222 recipients. The study found vaccine-associated CD4 TCRs spanning spike, dominant at 160-218 and 743-854. Without day 14 samples, only post-peak T cell repertoires were studied. Unmutated regions of variants are reportedly targeted by nearly half of spike-specific TCRs.

To note about this clone: Antigen specificity is unknown.

TCRdb's copy holds only in-frame clones and misses some; the assay was immunoSEQ multiplex PCR. In the table there are approximately 190,000 clones, 80% to 95% of which are singletons. This CDR3 has 14 residues. Germline-derived CDR1 and CDR2 are KGHSH and LQKENI. V gave up 3 bases and J gave up 3 bases, with 9 bases separating them. The clonotype was recovered from an adult in good health. The sequenced sample was peripheral blood, obtained on day 0 of AZD1222 vaccination. This chain connects TRBV18 to TRBJ1-5, with a possible D match to TRBD1 (5 bases). DNA of the CDR3: TGTGCCAGCTCACCTGCGGACACCAATCAGCCCCAGCATTTT. Its protein product is CASSPADTNQPQHF. Using reference TRBV18 and TRBJ1-5 for the parts outside the CDR3, the full variable domain is NAGVMQNPRHLVRRRGQEARLRCSPMKGHSHVYWYRQLPEEGLKFMVYLQKENIIDESGMPKERFSAEFPKEGPSILRIQQVVRGDSAAYFCASSPADTNQPQHFGDGTRLSIL.